One TCR beta chain is described in this entry. Its antigen is unknown. The data were obtained in a study of lymphopenia after photon versus proton radiotherapy. Regarding the study as a whole: Only patients who died were analyzed for survival; proton advantage is unproven.

Some clones are missing from TCRdb's copy, which holds only in-frame ones; the method was immunoSEQ multiplex PCR. Of around 18,000 clones listed, roughly 82% are singletons. The CDR3 is 17 amino acids. Germline V CDR1 and CDR2: WSHSY, SAAADI. V lost 1 base to trimming and J lost 7 bases, with 20 bases between them. The receptor's source is a man between 65 and 80 years old with pancreatic cancer. The V call is TRBV10-2, the J call TRBJ2-1; a weak D match, TRBD2 (6 bases). The specimen was peripheral blood, collected from a patient treated with proton-based radiotherapy. The CDR3 protein is CASSEFGRGRLDNEQFF. CDR3 nucleotides: TGCGCCAGCAGTGAGTTCGGGCGGGGACGACTAGATAATGAGCAGTTCTTC.